Shown below are 8 T cell receptor beta chains from a single sample sequenced in a study of cytomegalovirus exposure and HLA in healthy donors. PCR employed 60 Vbeta and 13 Jbeta primers. This table comes from immunoSEQ multiplex PCR, and its TCRdb copy is limited to in-frame clones, with some not included. This table has about 190,000 clones, roughly four fifths appearing once. Sequenced input: PBMCs. These receptors originate from a man in his fifties or sixties in good health and CMV-seronegative.

V and J are TRBV28 and TRBJ2-2; 11 nucleotides align to TRBD1. CDR1 is MDHEN and CDR2 is SYDVKM in the germline V gene. This CDR3 spans 15 amino acids. V gave up 3 bases and J gave up 6 bases; unmatched junction bases: 3. In DNA, the CDR3 is TGTGCCAGCAGTTTTCGGGGACAGGGGGCCGGGGAGCTGTTTTTT. It specifies CASSFRGQGAGELFF.

J is TRBJ2-7 and V is TRBV6-1; D gene ambiguous. Trimming left V 4 bases short and J 1 base short, with 5 bases between. CDR1 and CDR2 from the germline V gene are MNHNS and SASEGT. The CDR3 length is 12 residues. Here the CDR3 DNA reads TGTGCCAGCAGTGTGGCTTCCTACGAGCAGTACTTC. Translated: CASSVASYEQYF.

V and J are TRBV4-1 and TRBJ2-5; possibly TRBD1 for D (6 bases). The CDR3 runs 15 residues. Germline V gene data show CDR1 as MGHRA and CDR2 as YSYEKL. With 3 bases removed from V and 2 bases from J, the gap between germline ends came to 13 bases. The CDR3 here is CASSQGHRIQETQYF. As DNA, the CDR3 is TGCGCCAGCAGCCAGGGACATAGGATACAAGAGACCCAGTACTTC.

The chain uses TRBV27 and TRBJ2-3; 16 bases map to TRBD2. Germline assignment: CDR1 MNHEY and CDR2 SMNVEV (reference sequence). Unmatched junction bases numbered 9, after V lost 6 bases and J lost 3 bases. This CDR3 is built from 18 residues. The CDR3 coding sequence is TGTGCCAGCAGACCGGGACTAGCGGGAGGGGGTGGGACAGATACGCAGTATTTT. The encoded protein is CASRPGLAGGGGTDTQYF.

V and J are TRBV4-2 and TRBJ2-5; possible D gene TRBD1, 6 bases. Germline V CDR1 and CDR2: LGHNA, YNFKEQ. The CDR3 is 15 residues long. Trimming pared 0 bases from V and 9 bases from J, leaving 17 bases between. The CDR3 DNA reads as TGTGCCAGCAGCCAAGACTCGGGACACCCCGACCCCCAGTACTTC. It translates to CASSQDSGHPDPQYF.

The V gene is TRBV14, the J gene TRBJ1-2, with a possible D match to TRBD1 (6 bases). Trimming pared 0 bases from V and 8 bases from J, leaving 13 bases between. The CDR3 length is 14 residues. Germline CDR1 reads SGHDN; CDR2 reads FVKESK. DNA for the CDR3: TGTGCCAGCAGCCAAGATCTGCAGGGGTACGGCTACACCTTC. This encodes CASSQDLQGYGYTF.

The chain joins TRBV29-1 to TRBJ1-1, with 7 bases that match TRBD1. V was clipped by 7 bases and J by 1 base; unmatched bases: 6. The CDR3 runs to 13 residues. Germline V gene lookup returns CDR1 SQVTM and CDR2 ANQGSEA. The DNA for the CDR3 is TGCAGCGGGCGGGACAGAACGAACACTGAAGCTTTCTTT. This gives the protein CSGRDRTNTEAFF. Combining the CDR3 with reference TRBV29-1 and TRBJ1-1 gives the whole variable domain SAVISQKPSRDICQRGTSLTIQCQVDSQVTMMFWYRQQPGQSLTLIATANQGSEATYESGFVIDKFPISRPNLTFSTLTVSNMSPEDSSIYLCSGRDRTNTEAFFGQGTRLTVV.

The V and J genes are TRBV4-3 and TRBJ1-2; no clear D. The V gene lost 4 bases and the J gene lost 1 base, with 19 bases spanning the gap. The CDR3 runs 17 residues. CDR1 LGHNA and CDR2 YSLEER come from the germline V gene. CDR3 loop: CASSRDFGSNINYGYTF. DNA of the CDR3: TGCGCCAGCAGCCGCGACTTCGGGTCGAACATTAACTATGGCTACACCTTC.